The 11 T cell receptor beta chains below come from one sample, sequenced in a study of blood T cell repertoires in COVID-19 (dated by TCRdb to 2018 to 2020). Receptor libraries were prepared by the immunoSEQ multiplex PCR assay. The table was pulled from immuneACCESS by TCRdb, which kept in-frame rearrangements only. Such tables lose some clones; where checked, under half of the loss comes from unresolved V genes, and the rest has no known cause. The sample table records roughly 200,000 clones; about nine tenths of these occur just once. 1.5% to 2% of the sample is in the top ten clones. Sequenced input: peripheral blood. The receptors shown here come from a man aged 18 to 29 with active or convalescent COVID-19.

The rearrangement joins TRBV5-1 to TRBJ1-4, with D uncertain. CDR3 length equals 13 residues. The V gene lost 2 bases and the J gene lost 6 bases, with 8 bases spanning the gap. Germline V gene data show CDR1 as SGHRS and CDR2 as YFSETQ. CDR3 loop: CASSLGGDEKLFF. In DNA form, the CDR3 reads TGCGCCAGCAGCTTAGGAGGAGATGAAAAACTGTTTTTT. The full variable domain, in which reference TRBV5-1 and TRBJ1-4 provide the parts outside the CDR3, is KAGVTQTPRYLIKTRGQQVTLSCSPISGHRSVSWYQQTPGQGLQFLFEYFSETQRNKGNFPGRFSGRQFSNSRSEMNVSTLELGDSALYLCASSLGGDEKLFFGSGTQLSVL.

CDR3 sequence reads: CASRHQAGVGPDTQYF. The CDR3 bases are TGTGCCAGTAGGCATCAGGCGGGCGTAGGGCCAGATACGCAGTATTTT. This chain links TRBV19 with TRBJ2-3; tentative D call: TRBD2 (5 bases). The length of the CDR3 is 16 residues. Trimming stripped 6 bases from V and 4 bases from J, with 20 bases between. Germline CDR1 is LNHDA and CDR2 is SQIVND (reference sequence).

As for this clone: One junction end disagrees with the germline gene, perhaps due to a read error. The chain carries TRBV6-5 and TRBJ1-5; 11 nucleotides line up with TRBD1. CDR1 and CDR2 (germline): MNHEY, SVGAGI. The length of the CDR3 is 14 residues. CDR3 DNA sequence: TGTGCCAGCAGTGACTCGAGGACAGGGGGCCCCCAGCATTTT. It codes for CASSDSRTGGPQHF.

V gene TRBV2 combines with J gene TRBJ2-7; the D is unclear. Germline V lookup: CDR1 SNHLY, CDR2 FYNNEI. The CDR3 totals 11 residues. Trimming cost V 7 bases and J 3 bases, with 7 bases left between them. The CDR3 DNA is TGTGCCAGCACGACTGGCTACGAGCAGTACTTC. It specifies CASTTGYEQYF.

DNA for the CDR3: TGTGCCAGCAGTTACGGAGCTAACTATGGCTACACCTTC. Protein sequence: CASSYGANYGYTF. The chain combines TRBV6-6 with TRBJ1-2; no firm D call. Germline loops: CDR1 MNHNY, CDR2 SVGAGI (reference sequence). Trimming took 2 bases from V and 0 from J, leaving 4 bases between them. CDR3 size: 13 residues.

V is TRBV5-1 and J is TRBJ1-1; weak D call: TRBD1 (6 bases). Per the germline V gene, CDR1 is SGHRS and CDR2 is YFSETQ. The V gene lost 1 base and the J gene lost 1 base, with 11 bases spanning the gap. The CDR3 runs to 15 residues. CDR3 in DNA: TGCGCCAGCAGCTTGACAGGGAGTAAGAACACTGAAGCTTTCTTT. As protein: CASSLTGSKNTEAFF.

The chain links TRBV4-1 to TRBJ2-7, with 9 bases identical to TRBD1. V trimming: 4 bases; J trimming: 3 bases; junction bases outside the gene matches: 7. CDR1 is MGHRA and CDR2 is YSYEKL in the germline V gene. This CDR3 contains 15 residues. CDR3 amino acids: CASSPGQGFNYEQYF. The CDR3 bases are TGCGCCAGCAGCCCGGGACAGGGTTTCAACTACGAGCAGTACTTC.

The gene calls are TRBV7-9 and TRBJ2-2; D is perhaps TRBD1 (6 bases). Germline loops: CDR1 SEHNR, CDR2 FQNEAQ (reference sequence). The germline V and J ends were trimmed by 11 bases and 4 bases, with 17 bases remaining between them. The CDR3 is 14 amino acids. The CDR3 protein is CALEDRDTTGELFF. CDR3 coding DNA: TGTGCCTTAGAGGACAGAGATACCACCGGGGAGCTGTTTTTT.

The gene calls are TRBV19 and TRBJ1-3; D gene ambiguous. Germline V gene lookup returns CDR1 LNHDA and CDR2 SQIVND (reference sequence). The CDR3 contains 15 residues. Trimming stripped 7 bases from V and 0 bases from J, with 13 bases between. In nucleotides, the CDR3 is TGTGCCAGTACGTGGCAGCGATTCTCTGGAAACACCATATATTTT. Encoded protein: CASTWQRFSGNTIYF.

In DNA form, the CDR3 reads TGTGCCAGCAGTTTCGGGACTGAAGCTTTCTTT. Its translation is CASSFGTEAFF. This rearrangement joins TRBV12-3 or TRBV12-4 to TRBJ1-1; D remains unclear. V was pared by 3 bases and J by 5 bases, with 4 bases between. The CDR3 loop spans 11 amino acids.

The chain joins TRBV7-2 to TRBJ2-1, with D hard to call. The V end lost 1 base, the J end lost 3 bases, and 7 bases lay between the germline ends. Germline V gene sequence: CDR1 SGHTA, CDR2 FQGNSA. The CDR3 has 14 residues. Written as DNA, the CDR3 is TGTGCCAGCAGCTTAGGATATAGCTACAATGAGCAGTTCTTC. Protein sequence: CASSLGYSYNEQFF.